The T cell receptor (beta chain) described here comes from a study of OX40 agonist ivuxolimab in advanced cancers. For the study in its entirety: Ivuxolimab, which targeted the costimulatory receptor OX40 (CD134), was an agonistic, fully human IgG2 monoclonal antibody. Intravenous ivuxolimab was administered to patients every 2 weeks at six dose levels: 0.01, 0.1, 0.3, 1.5, 3 and 10 mg/kg. Of the approximately 53 patients in dose escalation, about 20 had hepatocellular carcinoma, roughly 15 had melanoma, 9 had renal cell carcinoma and 9 had head and neck cancer. The dose-escalation cohort was 82.7% male with a mean age of 60 years, ranging from 23 to 79. Prior anti-PD-1, anti-PD-L1 or anti-CTLA-4 therapy was permitted, and approximately 40% of dose-escalation patients had received checkpoint inhibitors. Three dose-escalation patients achieved partial responses, one with hepatocellular carcinoma and two with cutaneous melanoma. The point of sequencing TCRbeta in the periphery was to test whether ivuxolimab changed TCR sequence diversity and drove clonal T-cell expansion. The paper describes the monotherapy dose-escalation part (N of about 52 patients) of the phase I trial of ivuxolimab.

For this clone: This clone's antigen is unknown. Per-nucleotide qualities are absent, and no much larger clonotype sits a single base away.

The paper's findings and limits, for the study overall: On average, CD8+ T cells showed more expanded clones than CD4+ T cells after ivuxolimab. Low levels of normalized T-cell clonal expansion were also shown by some nonresponding patients. The antigen specificity of the clonally expanded peripheral T cells was not determined. In the 0.1-3.0 mg/kg groups, partial responders were among the patients with the lowest normalized peripheral clonal expansion, particularly in CD8+ T cells. At doses from 0.1 to 3.0 mg/kg, clonal expansion was seen in both CD4+ and CD8+ blood T cells between baseline and week 6.

Genomic DNA was extracted from sorted cells for sequencing of the TCRbeta CDR3 region. The immunoSEQ Assay was used to sequence the TCRbeta CDR3 regions. TCRdb holds this immuneACCESS table with in-frame rearrangements only. Some clones are missing; in checked studies, unresolved V genes explain under half, and the rest has no known cause. The sample includes 69,000 or so clones, with roughly 85% observed a single time. Over 6.5% of the sample rests with the top ten. CDR1 SGHTA and CDR2 FQGNSA were looked up in the germline V gene. The junction shows trimming of 1 base on V and 5 bases on J, plus 11 bases between the germline ends. Taken from cysteine to phenylalanine, the CDR3 has 14 residues. Only the CDR3 part of the read is kept: 42 bases, read in frame from the first base. Patients with a history of autoimmune disease or receiving systemic immunosuppression were excluded from the trial. Peripheral blood for TCR sequencing was drawn from every dose cohort at baseline, at cycle 4 day 1 and at cycle 7 day 1. The samples were drawn from a first-in-human, open-label, multicenter phase I dose-escalation trial of ivuxolimab. Adults with locally advanced or metastatic melanoma, renal cell, hepatocellular, or head and neck squamous cell carcinoma were enrolled in the trial. CD4+ and CD8+ T cells were sorted separately from peripheral blood before TCR sequencing.

The chain employs TRBV7-2 and TRBJ2-5; TRBD1 is perhaps the D gene, given 6 matching bases. The origin of this receptor is an adult with an advanced solid tumor such as melanoma, head and neck, liver or kidney cancer. The sample consisted of CD4+ or CD8+ T cells sorted from blood, taken in a trial of the OX40 agonist ivuxolimab. The CDR3 protein: CASSLGQGSETQYF. The bases read TGTGCCAGCAGCTTAGGGCAGGGGAGTGAGACCCAGTACTTC.